The 9 T cell receptor beta chains listed next were all sequenced from one sample in a study of identical twins. TCRdb redid the calling of the 5' RACE reads with MiXCR, one entry per CDR3 protein. Of about 660,000 distinct CDR3 sequences detected, 8.6% appear once; the ten largest clones hold around 0.98%. The data also belong to a second study, concerning yellow fever vaccine responses in identical twins.

Sequencing input: PBMCs. These receptors were collected from a woman between 18 and 29 years old in good health.

The chain is built from TRBV6-5 and TRBJ2-2; D is ambiguous. V was cut by 0 bases and J by 7 bases, with 9 bases left in between. Germline V gene sequence: CDR1 MNHEY, CDR2 SVGAGI. The CDR3 is 14 residues long. The CDR3 DNA sequence: TGTGCCAGCAGTTACTCGCCGGGTTACGGGGAGCTGTTTTTT. It is translated as CASSYSPGYGELFF.

The table lists this clonotype with a few counts. This sequence joins TRBV28 and TRBJ2-7; perhaps TRBD2 as D (6 bases). The CDR3 length is 14 residues. Between the trimmed V and J ends, which lost 10 bases and 3 bases, there was a span of 19 bases. Germline V gene data show CDR1 as MDHEN and CDR2 as SYDVKM. The CDR3 spells CATKGGRNSYEQYF. The CDR3, as DNA: TGTGCCACCAAGGGTGGGAGGAATAGCTACGAGCAGTACTTC.

V is TRBV5-1 and J is TRBJ2-7; D ambiguous. Between the trimmed V and J ends, which lost 0 bases and 5 bases, there was a span of 12 bases. Looked up from germline, CDR1 is SGHRS and CDR2 is YFSETQ. The CDR3 contains 14 residues. DNA of the CDR3: TGCGCCAGCAGCTTGGGCAGGACCCACGACGAGCAGTACTTC. Protein sequence: CASSLGRTHDEQYF.

This clonotype was found a few times. The chain combines TRBV20-1 with TRBJ2-1; D is unclear. This CDR3 comprises 14 residues. The germline gives CDR1 DFQATT, CDR2 SNEGSKA (reference sequence). The V end lost 5 bases, the J end lost 0 bases, and 11 bases lay between the germline ends. The CDR3 bases are TGCAGTGCTCCTGGGTCGAGCTCCTACAATGAGCAGTTCTTC. It specifies CSAPGSSSYNEQFF.

In this sample, this clonotype turned up a few times. The V call is TRBV5-6, the J call TRBJ1-5, with D unclear. V gave up 4 bases and J gave up 6 bases, with 8 bases separating them. CDR1 and CDR2 from the germline V gene are SGHDT and YYEEEE. This CDR3 is built from 12 residues. DNA for the CDR3: TGTGCCAGCAGCCGACCCGGTCAGCCCCAGCATTTT. Amino acid sequence: CASSRPGQPQHF.

A note on this clonotype: One junction end disagrees with the germline gene, perhaps due to a read error. CDR3 sequence: CASSALVTGELFF. DNA of the CDR3: TGTGCTAGCAGCGCCCTAGTGACCGGGGAGCTGTTTTTT. The chain is built from TRBV7-7 and TRBJ2-2; D not certain. The CDR3 consists of 13 residues. Germline V gene lookup returns CDR1 SSHAT and CDR2 FNYEAQ (reference sequence).

This clonotype was seen a handful of times. The chain recombines TRBV27 with TRBJ2-1; D is ambiguous. The CDR3 loop spans 17 amino acids. With 3 bases removed from V and 0 bases from J, the gap between germline ends came to 15 bases. In germline, CDR1 is MNHEY, CDR2 SMNVEV (reference sequence). DNA of the CDR3: TGTGCCAGCAGTTTGCTCCGACAACCACCCTCCTACAATGAGCAGTTCTTC. Amino acids: CASSLLRQPPSYNEQFF.

This clonotype has at least ten counts. The gene calls are TRBV7-2 and TRBJ2-3; no definite D call. CDR1 and CDR2 from the germline V gene are SGHTA and FQGNSA. V gave up 4 bases and J gave up 0 bases, with 14 bases separating them. CDR3 length: 16 residues. CDR3 in amino acids: CASSSPDRVSTDTQYF. DNA for the CDR3: TGTGCCAGCAGCTCCCCGGACCGAGTAAGCACAGATACGCAGTATTTT.

This clonotype has ten or more counts. The chain employs TRBV12-3 or TRBV12-4 and TRBJ2-7; 8 bases fit TRBD1. Trimming took 6 bases from V and 5 from J; bases not matched to a gene: 6. CDR3 length: 13 amino acids. The CDR3 bases are TGTGCCAGCAGCCGACAGGGGTTGGACGAGCAGTACTTC. As protein: CASSRQGLDEQYF.